The 30 T cell receptor beta chains below were found in one sample sequenced in a study of CD8+ T cells in alopecia areata. This sample's treatment: oral pan-JAK inhibitor, 5-10 mg twice daily. Following RNA extraction, reverse transcription yielded cDNA that acted as the sequencing template. Data came from immunoSEQ multiplex PCR; TCRdb stores just in-frame clones and leaves some out. The sample has 250,000 to 350,000 clones, 50% to 75% seen once. The source material was CD4+ T cells sorted from blood, sampled between weeks 51 and 54, from a patient treated with tofacitinib. The receptor set was obtained from a human donor with alopecia areata.

The CDR3 loop reads CSVIYNEQFF. CDR3 in DNA: TGCAGCGTTATTTACAATGAGCAGTTCTTC. The chain uses TRBV29-1 and TRBJ2-1, with D unclear. Trimming shortened V by 5 bases and J by 4 bases, and 3 bases separated the two germline ends. Looked up from germline, CDR1 is SQVTM and CDR2 is ANQGSEA. CDR3 size: 10 residues.

This rearrangement joins TRBV10-3 to TRBJ2-5; D unresolved. The CDR3 has 14 amino acids. V gave up 4 bases and J gave up 2 bases, with 11 bases separating them. CDR1 is ENHRY, CDR2 SYGVKD, per germline. In nucleotides, the CDR3 is TGTGCCATCAGTGGAACTCCCTCTCAAGAGACCCAGTACTTC. Its translation is CAISGTPSQETQYF.

The rearrangement joins TRBV11-2 to TRBJ1-6; no reliable D call. Germline V gene lookup returns CDR1 SGHAT and CDR2 FQNNGV. V was shortened by 5 bases and J by 0 bases, with 5 bases between the two germline ends. The CDR3 length is 14 residues. The DNA of the CDR3 is TGTGCCAGCAGCCCCGGCTCCTATAATTCACCCCTCCACTTT. It encodes CASSPGSYNSPLHF. Full variable domain (outside the CDR3, taken from reference TRBV11-2 and TRBJ1-6): EAGVAQSPRYKIIEKRQSVAFWCNPISGHATLYWYQQILGQGPKLLIQFQNNGVVDDSQLPKDRFSAERLKGVDSTLKIQPAKLEDSAVYLCASSPGSYNSPLHFGNGTRLTVT.

The genes are TRBV4-3 and TRBJ2-5; unclear D gene. This CDR3 has 17 residues. Germline V CDR1 and CDR2: LGHNA, YSLEER. Trimming shortened V by 3 bases and J by 2 bases, and 19 bases separated the two germline ends. CDR3 in amino acids: CASSQDLPLDGQETQYF. CDR3 bases: TGCGCCAGCAGCCAGGACCTCCCTCTGGACGGGCAAGAGACCCAGTACTTC.

The genes are TRBV30 and TRBJ2-1; 7 positions match TRBD1. Germline trimming cut 0 bases from V and 4 bases from J; bases unmatched to any gene: 9. This CDR3 spans 16 amino acids. Germline assignment: CDR1 GTSNPN and CDR2 SVGIG (reference sequence). In DNA form, the CDR3 reads TGTGCCTGGAGTGTGAGGGGGCCCTATCGATACAATGAGCAGTTCTTC. It translates to CAWSVRGPYRYNEQFF.

Only a few counts were recorded for this clone. CDR3 nucleotide sequence: TGCGCCAGCAGCCCCGCCAATCCGGATACGCAGTATTTT. Translation: CASSPANPDTQYF. V is TRBV5-1 and J is TRBJ2-3; D ambiguous. This CDR3 region has 13 residues. V lost 4 bases to trimming and J lost 6 bases, with 12 bases between them. CDR1 is SGHRS and CDR2 is YFSETQ in the germline V gene.

This clone was observed a few times. The V call is TRBV29-1, the J call TRBJ2-1, with D perhaps TRBD2 (5 bases). V gave up 4 bases and J gave up 6 bases, with 13 bases separating them. Germline-derived CDR1 and CDR2 are SQVTM and ANQGSEA. This CDR3 has 13 amino acids. CDR3 coding DNA: TGCAGCGTTGCAGGACTCACCCTCAATGAGCAGTTCTTC. This gives the protein CSVAGLTLNEQFF.

V usage is TRBV10-3 and J usage is TRBJ1-2, with D perhaps TRBD1 (6 bases). CDR1 is ENHRY, CDR2 SYGVKD, per germline. V was shortened by 5 bases and J by 8 bases, with 21 bases between the two germline ends. This CDR3 is built from 15 residues. This chain's CDR3 is CAISSANGRTGGYTF. The CDR3 nucleotides are TGTGCCATCAGTTCAGCGAACGGACGCACAGGGGGCTACACCTTC.

CDR3 loop: CASSQDLGTSVDTQYF. The CDR3 DNA reads as TGCGCCAGCAGCCAAGATTTGGGGACTAGCGTTGATACGCAGTATTTT. The gene calls are TRBV4-1 and TRBJ2-3; 10 bases match TRBD2. The CDR3 covers 16 residues. The ends lost 0 bases at V and 6 bases at J; junction bases unmatched: 6. Germline V CDR1 and CDR2: MGHRA, YSYEKL.

The rearrangement joins TRBV5-1 to TRBJ1-4; D gene uncertain. V shed 0 bases and J shed 0 bases, with 3 bases lying between them. Germline values: CDR1 SGHRS, CDR2 YFSETQ. This CDR3 has 14 residues. The CDR3 nucleotides read TGCGCCAGCAGCTTGGGGACAACTAATGAAAAACTGTTTTTT. Translating it yields CASSLGTTNEKLFF.

The V and J genes are TRBV6-5 and TRBJ2-2; no clear D. The germline gives CDR1 MNHEY, CDR2 SVGAGI. V was cut by 2 bases and J by 0 bases, with 7 bases left in between. This CDR3 region has 15 residues. CDR3 DNA: TGTGCCAGCAGTTACAGGGTGTCGAACACCGGGGAGCTGTTTTTT. Its translation is CASSYRVSNTGELFF.

The table lists this clone with a count of one. This chain joins TRBV5-1 and TRBJ2-5; D is ambiguous. The CDR3 loop spans 13 amino acids. The germline gives CDR1 SGHRS, CDR2 YFSETQ. V dropped 4 bases and J dropped 0 bases, with 7 bases sitting between them. This CDR3 reads CASSVEYQETQYF. CDR3 sequence (DNA): TGCGCCAGCAGCGTCGAGTACCAAGAGACCCAGTACTTC.

This clone turned up a few times. This chain joins TRBV27 and TRBJ1-4; D call uncertain. V was clipped by 3 bases and J by 2 bases, with 16 bases between them. The V gene's germline CDR1 is MNHEY and CDR2 SMNVEV (reference sequence). The CDR3 covers 17 residues. The CDR3 DNA is TGTGCCAGCAGTTTTGACCTGCGGAGTGGCACTAATGAAAAACTGTTTTTT. It codes for CASSFDLRSGTNEKLFF.

The chain couples TRBV29-1 to TRBJ1-1; D remains unclear. The CDR3 is 12 amino acids. Germline V lookup: CDR1 SQVTM, CDR2 ANQGSEA. Trimming took 4 bases from V and 4 from J, leaving 10 bases between them. CDR3 region: CSVAPAGTEAFF. In nucleotides, the CDR3 is TGCAGCGTTGCCCCGGCTGGCACTGAAGCTTTCTTT.

The chain recombines TRBV30 with TRBJ1-1; D gene ambiguous. The length of the CDR3 is 8 residues. Germline assignment: CDR1 GTSNPN and CDR2 SVGIG (reference sequence). Deletions cut 6 bases from V and 14 bases from J, with 10 bases between. The CDR3: CACHNLFF. The CDR3 region has the DNA TGTGCCTGCCATAATCTCTTCTTT. Combining the CDR3 with reference TRBV30 and TRBJ1-1 gives the whole variable domain SQTIHQWPATLVQPVGSPLSLECTVEGTSNPNLYWYRQAAGRGLQLLFYSVGIGQISSEVPQNLSASRPQDRQFILSSKKLLLSDSGFYLCACHNLFFGQGTRLTVV.

The chain recombines TRBV5-1 with TRBJ2-6, with D perhaps TRBD1 or TRBD2 (5 bases each). Germline V gives CDR1 SGHRS, CDR2 YFSETQ. Deletions cut 4 bases from V and 0 bases from J, with 11 bases between. The length of the CDR3 is 16 residues. The CDR3 here is CASSPTGTSGANVLTF. Written as DNA, the CDR3 is TGCGCCAGCAGCCCCACCGGGACCTCTGGGGCCAACGTCCTGACTTTC.

Ten or more counts support this clone. The gene calls are TRBV5-5 and TRBJ1-3; D ambiguous. Between the trimmed V and J ends, which lost 4 bases and 4 bases, there was a span of 9 bases. This CDR3 contains 13 residues. Germline loops: CDR1 SGHKS, CDR2 YYEKEE (reference sequence). The CDR3 is CASSPFSGNTIYF. In DNA form, the CDR3 reads TGTGCCAGCAGCCCGTTTTCAGGAAACACCATATATTTT.

This clone was counted once. The V call is TRBV30, the J call TRBJ1-4; D possibly corresponds to TRBD1 (6 bases). The CDR3 sequence is 14 residues long. The germline V gene has CDR1 GTSNPN and CDR2 SVGIG (reference sequence). V was cut by 4 bases and J by 6 bases, with 15 bases left in between. As DNA, the CDR3 is TGTGCCTGGAATAGGGGGGATATGTATGAAAAACTGTTTTTT. Its protein is CAWNRGDMYEKLFF. The full variable domain, with the rest looked up from reference TRBV30 and TRBJ1-4, is SQTIHQWPATLVQPVGSPLSLECTVEGTSNPNLYWYRQAAGRGLQLLFYSVGIGQISSEVPQNLSASRPQDRQFILSSKKLLLSDSGFYLCAWNRGDMYEKLFFGSGTQLSVL.

The CDR3 coding sequence is TGTGCCACCTCTAACCGCATGAACACTGAAGCTTTCTTT. This gives the protein CATSNRMNTEAFF. The chain is built from TRBV7-2 and TRBJ1-1, with no clear D. This CDR3 contains 13 residues. Germline CDR1 and CDR2: SGHTA and FQGNSA. The V end was cut by 10 bases, the J end by 0 bases, with 12 bases between.

V gene TRBV7-8 combines with J gene TRBJ2-5; 7 nucleotides align to TRBD1. CDR3 length: 15 residues. Per germline, CDR1 SGHVS and CDR2 FQNEAQ. V trimming: 5 bases; J trimming: 5 bases; junction bases outside the gene matches: 11. CDR3 nucleotide sequence: TGTGCCAGCAGCCTTGGACAGGCAGGGGTGGAGACCCAGTACTTC. Protein product: CASSLGQAGVETQYF.

The gene calls are TRBV29-1 and TRBJ2-1; D not certain. There are 12 residues in the CDR3. The germline V gene encodes CDR1 SQVTM and CDR2 ANQGSEA. The V end lost 6 bases, the J end lost 2 bases, and 8 bases lay between the germline ends. The CDR3 region is CSVDRTYNEQFF. In DNA form, the CDR3 reads TGCAGCGTAGATAGGACCTACAATGAGCAGTTCTTC.

Note on this clone: This CDR3 is also generated by other DNA sequences in the sample. This sequence joins TRBV29-1 and TRBJ2-3, with 7 positions matching TRBD2. CDR3 size: 12 residues. With V trimmed by 3 bases and J by 3 bases, 0 bases remained unmatched. Per germline, CDR1 SQVTM and CDR2 ANQGSEA. CDR3 region: CSVDGGTDTQYF. In DNA form, the CDR3 reads TGCAGCGTTGACGGGGGGACAGATACGCAGTATTTT.

This clone was counted between two and nine times. The V call is TRBV2, the J call TRBJ1-4, with 7 bases aligning to TRBD1. V lost 6 bases to trimming and J lost 10 bases; unmatched junction nucleotides: 11. The CDR3 length is 14 residues. The germline V gene encodes CDR1 SNHLY and CDR2 FYNNEI. CDR3 DNA: TGTGCCAGCAGGAGAGACAGGGAGGGCGGAAAACTGTTTTTT. Protein sequence: CASRRDREGGKLFF.

This chain connects TRBV9 to TRBJ2-3, with TRBD1 as a possible D gene (6 bases). Trimming took off 4 bases at V and 2 bases at J, with 17 bases between the two ends. The CDR3 is 16 amino acids. The V gene's germline CDR1 is SGDLS and CDR2 YYNGEE. The CDR3 reads CASSPQGTRYTDTQYF. For the CDR3, the DNA is TGTGCCAGCAGCCCCCAAGGGACACGCTACACAGATACGCAGTATTTT.

This clone was detected a few times. This chain joins TRBV4-1 and TRBJ2-7, with D possibly being TRBD1 (6 bases). Germline CDR1 reads MGHRA; CDR2 reads YSYEKL. The CDR3 is 13 amino acids. V was shortened by 0 bases and J by 5 bases, with 8 bases between the two germline ends. This CDR3 reads CASSQDRGDEQYF. CDR3 coding DNA: TGCGCCAGCAGCCAAGACAGGGGTGACGAGCAGTACTTC.

The chain recombines TRBV5-1 with TRBJ2-5, with 9 bases aligning to TRBD2. Unmatched junction bases numbered 6, after V lost 2 bases and J lost 4 bases. Germline V CDR1 and CDR2: SGHRS, YFSETQ. This CDR3 spans 15 amino acids. CDR3 sequence: CASSFIAGEGETQYF. Written as DNA, the CDR3 is TGCGCCAGCAGCTTCATAGCGGGGGAGGGAGAGACCCAGTACTTC.

The chain recombines TRBV20-1 with TRBJ2-5; D is unresolved. CDR1 DFQATT and CDR2 SNEGSKA come from the germline V gene (reference sequence). The V and J ends lost 6 bases and 0 bases respectively, with 5 bases between them. The CDR3 contains 11 residues. The CDR3 loop is CSAENQETQYF. CDR3 in DNA: TGCAGTGCGGAAAACCAAGAGACCCAGTACTTC.

This clone was recorded only once. The chain combines TRBV19 with TRBJ2-2; TRBD2 matches at 9 bases. Germline lookup yields CDR1 LNHDA and CDR2 SQIVND (reference sequence). The V and J ends lost 1 base and 2 bases, in that order; junction bases with no gene match: 2. The CDR3 has 16 amino acids. DNA for the CDR3: TGTGCCAGTAGTATAGCTCTAGCGGGAAACACCGGGGAGCTGTTTTTT. Protein sequence: CASSIALAGNTGELFF. The variable domain in full, with the rest retrieved from reference TRBV19 and TRBJ2-2, is DGGITQSPKYLFRKEGQNVTLSCEQNLNHDAMYWYRQDPGQGLRLIYYSQIVNDFQKGDIAEGYSVSREKKESFPLTVTSAQKNPTAFYLCASSIALAGNTGELFFGEGSRLTVL.

The chain is built from TRBV9 and TRBJ2-5, with 8 positions matching TRBD1. This CDR3 has 16 amino acids. J gave up 1 base and V 2 bases, and 7 bases lay outside the gene matches. Germline-derived CDR1 and CDR2 are SGDLS and YYNGEE. The CDR3 region is CASSVGGTGGQETQYF. The DNA for the CDR3 is TGTGCCAGCAGCGTCGGAGGGACAGGAGGCCAAGAGACCCAGTACTTC.

This clone was counted only a few times. This chain links TRBV27 with TRBJ1-1; 8 bases map to TRBD1. CDR1 and CDR2 from the germline V gene are MNHEY and SMNVEV (reference sequence). This CDR3 has 16 amino acids. Trimming removed 7 bases from V and 3 bases from J; junction bases left unmatched: 13. The chain's CDR3 is CASTSLQDRVHTEAFF. Here the CDR3 DNA reads TGTGCCAGCACCTCTCTTCAGGACAGGGTTCACACTGAAGCTTTCTTT.